The next 3 T cell receptor beta chains were all read from a single sample in a study of T cell clonotyping in hematopoietic cell transplantation. The protocol was immunoSEQ multiplex PCR, while the TCRdb copy is restricted to in-frame clones and leaves out a portion. The repertoire holds 15,000 or so clones, about 90% seen once, with approximately 3% in the top ten. Sample: peripheral blood mononuclear cells. Source of these receptors: a man in his forties or fifties in good health. Some clones in this sample may be carry-over from other donors' samples.

The chain has TRBV2 and TRBJ2-2; D is undetermined. The CDR3 runs to 16 residues. Between the trimmed V and J ends, which lost 4 bases and 0 bases, there was a span of 12 bases. The germline gives CDR1 SNHLY, CDR2 FYNNEI. The CDR3 sequence: CASSVRYIANTGELFF. CDR3 DNA: TGTGCCAGCAGTGTTCGATATATCGCGAACACCGGGGAGCTGTTTTTT. The full variable domain, completed using reference TRBV2 and TRBJ2-2, is EPEVTQTPSHQVTQMGQEVILRCVPISNHLYFYWYRQILGQKVEFLVSFYNNEISEKSEIFDDQFSVERPDGSNFTLKIRSTKLEDSAMYFCASSVRYIANTGELFFGEGSRLTVL.

This clone was seen a single time. The rearrangement links TRBV4-1 to TRBJ1-4, with 10 bases identical to TRBD1. The junction had 6 bases not matched to a gene; V was cut back by 3 bases and J by 2 bases. There are 17 residues in the CDR3. In germline, CDR1 is MGHRA, CDR2 YSYEKL. The CDR3 sequence is CASSQGRQGATNEKLFF. CDR3 in DNA: TGCGCCAGCAGCCAGGGTAGACAGGGGGCGACTAATGAAAAACTGTTTTTT.

This clone occurred once. The rearrangement uses TRBV2 and TRBJ1-4; no reliable D call. The germline V and J ends were trimmed by 3 bases and 8 bases, with 16 bases remaining between them. Looked up from germline, CDR1 is SNHLY and CDR2 is FYNNEI. The CDR3 has 15 amino acids. Here the CDR3 reads CASSDIRSSSEKLFF. For the CDR3, the DNA is TGTGCCAGCAGTGATATTAGGTCTTCCTCGGAAAAACTGTTTTTT.